One and the same sample provided the 6 T cell receptor beta chains below, sequenced in a study of sequential checkpoint blockade in melanoma. Method: immunoSEQ multiplex PCR; TCRdb's copy keeps in-frame clones and lacks some. The repertoire holds 13,000 or so clones, with around 20% as singletons. Treatment in this sample: randomized to nivolumab then ipilimumab (arm A) or the reverse (arm B). Sequencing used tumor tissue (inferred from file names), obtained from a patient given nivolumab and ipilimumab in sequence. The receptor source for this set is a human donor with melanoma.

This clone is labeled as medium-sized. The gene calls are TRBV19 and TRBJ2-7; 12 bases align to TRBD2. The V and J ends lost 7 bases and 5 bases, in that order; junction bases with no gene match: 6. The germline V gene has CDR1 LNHDA and CDR2 SQIVND (reference sequence). CDR3 length equals 14 residues. CDR3 sequence (DNA): TGTGCCAGTACTCGACTAGCGGGAGTCGACGAGCAGTACTTC. This encodes CASTRLAGVDEQYF. Full variable domain (rest looked up from reference TRBV19 and TRBJ2-7): DGGITQSPKYLFRKEGQNVTLSCEQNLNHDAMYWYRQDPGQGLRLIYYSQIVNDFQKGDIAEGYSVSREKKESFPLTVTSAQKNPTAFYLCASTRLAGVDEQYFGPGTRLTVT.

The chain joins TRBV11-3 to TRBJ2-7; 7 bases match TRBD2. CDR3 length: 14 residues. CDR1 and CDR2 (germline): SGHNT, YENEEA. V trimming: 5 bases; J trimming: 0 bases; junction bases outside the gene matches: 4. The CDR3 region is CASSGAGISYEQYF. The DNA of the CDR3 is TGTGCCAGCAGCGGAGCGGGGATCTCCTACGAGCAGTACTTC.

The V gene is TRBV11-3, the J gene TRBJ2-5; 8 bases match TRBD2. This CDR3 has 18 residues. The V segment lost 0 bases and the J segment 3 bases; nucleotides outside the gene matches: 12. CDR1 is SGHNT, CDR2 YENEEA, per germline. This chain's CDR3 is CASSLDSIGLAGKETQYF. The CDR3 DNA reads as TGTGCCAGCAGCTTAGATTCTATAGGGCTAGCGGGTAAAGAGACCCAGTACTTC.

This rearrangement joins TRBV28 to TRBJ1-5, with D maybe TRBD1 (5 bases). The CDR3 consists of 14 residues. The V end lost 3 bases, the J end lost 7 bases, and 13 bases lay between the germline ends. Germline V gives CDR1 MDHEN, CDR2 SYDVKM. This chain's CDR3 is CASSFLGTGQPQHF. The CDR3 DNA sequence: TGTGCCAGCAGTTTTTTGGGGACCGGCCAGCCCCAGCATTTT.

A few counts support this clone. The V call is TRBV6-8, the J call TRBJ2-1; 8 positions match TRBD1. CDR3 length equals 20 residues. The J segment lost 0 bases and the V segment lost 0 bases, leaving 13 bases of the junction unmatched. The germline V gene has CDR1 MNHGY and CDR2 SAAAGT. The DNA for the CDR3 is TGTGCCAGCAGTTACTCTCCGGACAGGGACTTCCTAAGCTCCTACAATGAGCAGTTCTTC. It is translated as CASSYSPDRDFLSSYNEQFF.

By proportion, this clone is medium-sized. The V and J genes are TRBV19 and TRBJ2-2; D ambiguous. The V gene's germline CDR1 is LNHDA and CDR2 SQIVND (reference sequence). This CDR3 has 14 residues. Trimming stripped 5 bases from V and 1 base from J, with 8 bases between. CDR3 region: CASSYGVNTGELFF. The CDR3 DNA reads TGTGCCAGTAGTTATGGTGTGAACACCGGGGAGCTGTTTTTT.